This T cell receptor (beta chain) was recorded in a study of cytomegalovirus exposure and HLA in healthy donors. Worth noting for this clone: The antigen is not known.

General study points: TCR beta V- and J-gene trimming, according to a later analysis, was linked to a missense DCLRE1C variant. Common viral pathogens were later found to be apparently linked to several of the most significant clusters. Apart from CMV serostatus, no immune exposure information was available.

All donors participated as healthy donors of bone marrow. Germline V gene sequence: CDR1 SGHNT, CDR2 YYREEE (reference sequence). The CDR3 loop spans 15 amino acids. Losses at the gene ends were 3 bases for V and 6 bases for J; bases not matched to a gene: 5. Primers: 60 Vbeta forward and 13 Jbeta reverse. Produced via immunoSEQ multiplex PCR; TCRdb's table is partial and in-frame only. This table holds 200,000 or so clones, about 80% found once. Material for sequencing was PBMCs. The chain links TRBV5-4 to TRBJ1-6; 8 bases line up with TRBD1. The sequence was obtained from a woman under 30 in good health and CMV-seropositive. Here the CDR3 DNA reads TGTGCCAGCAGCTATCAGGGGGCAGGTAATTCACCCCTCCACTTT. It translates to CASSYQGAGNSPLHF.